This TCR beta chain is from a study of cytomegalovirus exposure and HLA in healthy donors. This CDR3 has 13 residues. V was clipped by 1 base and J by 9 bases, with 7 bases between them. Germline CDR1 reads SGHAT; CDR2 reads FQNNGV. In its sample, this clone was seen once. Only in-frame clones appear in the TCRdb table, and some are missing; sequencing was by immunoSEQ multiplex PCR. The sample lists roughly 180,000 clones; 86% were seen once. What was sequenced was PBMCs. This TCR was sampled from a man aged 25-45 years in good health and CMV-seropositive. This chain connects TRBV11-2 to TRBJ1-6; D is uncertain. The CDR3 DNA sequence: TGTGCCAGCAGCTTAGGAGTCGGTTCACCCCTCCACTTT. It is translated as CASSLGVGSPLHF. Supplemented by reference TRBV11-2 and TRBJ1-6, the full variable domain reads EAGVAQSPRYKIIEKRQSVAFWCNPISGHATLYWYQQILGQGPKLLIQFQNNGVVDDSQLPKDRFSAERLKGVDSTLKIQPAKLEDSAVYLCASSLGVGSPLHFGNGTRLTVT.